This is a list of T cell receptor beta chains from one sample in a study of cytomegalovirus exposure and HLA in healthy donors. The protocol was immunoSEQ multiplex PCR, while the TCRdb copy is restricted to in-frame clones and leaves out a portion. The table has around 130,000 clones, more than 60% seen once; the top ten hold more than 2%. The sequenced sample consisted of PBMCs. These receptors all stem from a woman aged 40 to 50 in good health and CMV-seropositive. Each CDR3 is given with its conserved first and last residue. The D gene is left open where the match is weak. Only some rows state a clone size, as once, few, many or a class for expanded clones.

CDR3 length: 15; clone size: .; D gene: .; V gene: TRBV9; J gene: TRBJ2-1; CDR3 protein: CASSVAGAGYNEQFF; CDR3 DNA: TGTGCCAGCAGCGTAGCTGGGGCAGGCTACAATGAGCAGTTCTTC
CDR3 length: 15; clone size: .; D gene: TRBD1; V gene: TRBV5-1; J gene: TRBJ1-6; CDR3 protein: CASSAGQGSNSPLHF; CDR3 DNA: TGCGCCAGCAGTGCCGGACAGGGGTCGAATTCACCCCTCCACTTT
CDR3 length: 14; clone size: .; D gene: .; V gene: TRBV6-1; J gene: TRBJ2-5; CDR3 protein: CASSEPGRIETQYF; CDR3 DNA: TGTGCCAGCAGTGAACCAGGGCGCATCGAGACCCAGTACTTC
CDR3 length: 14; clone size: .; D gene: TRBD1; V gene: TRBV10-3; J gene: TRBJ1-1; CDR3 protein: CAISRQGRSTEAFF; CDR3 DNA: TGTGCCATCAGCCGACAGGGAAGGAGCACTGAAGCTTTCTTT
CDR3 length: 15; clone size: few; D gene: TRBD1; V gene: TRBV9; J gene: TRBJ2-7; CDR3 protein: CASSARTGGSYEQYF; CDR3 DNA: TGTGCCAGCAGCGCTAGGACAGGGGGCTCCTACGAGCAGTACTTC
CDR3 length: 17; clone size: few; D gene: .; V gene: TRBV29-1; J gene: TRBJ2-2; CDR3 protein: CSVEEGDTTEFTGELFF; CDR3 DNA: TGCAGCGTTGAAGAGGGGGACACTACAGAATTCACCGGGGAGCTGTTTTTT
CDR3 length: 14; clone size: few; D gene: .; V gene: TRBV5-1; J gene: TRBJ1-1; CDR3 protein: CASSLSGENTEAFF; CDR3 DNA: TGCGCCAGCAGCTTATCAGGCGAGAACACTGAAGCTTTCTTT
CDR3 length: 14; clone size: .; D gene: TRBD1; V gene: TRBV5-1; J gene: TRBJ1-2; CDR3 protein: CASSSGQGNYGYTF; CDR3 DNA: TGCGCCAGCAGCTCCGGACAGGGGAACTATGGCTACACCTTC
CDR3 length: 13; clone size: .; D gene: .; V gene: TRBV2; J gene: TRBJ1-5; CDR3 protein: CASGGDANQPQHF; CDR3 DNA: TGTGCCAGCGGAGGGGACGCCAATCAGCCCCAGCATTTT
CDR3 length: 16; clone size: few; D gene: TRBD2; V gene: TRBV5-1; J gene: TRBJ2-1; CDR3 protein: CASSSIGGSSYNEQFF; CDR3 DNA: TGCGCCAGCAGCTCAATCGGCGGGAGCTCCTACAATGAGCAGTTCTTC
CDR3 length: 13; clone size: .; D gene: .; V gene: TRBV4-1; J gene: TRBJ1-1; CDR3 protein: CASSQDRGGEAFF; CDR3 DNA: TGCGCCAGCAGCCAAGATAGGGGAGGGGAAGCTTTCTTT
CDR3 length: 14; clone size: few; D gene: .; V gene: TRBV1; J gene: TRBJ1-5; CDR3 protein: CTSSHPGSNQPQHF; CDR3 DNA: TGCACCAGCAGCCACCCCGGGAGCAATCAGCCCCAGCATTTT
CDR3 length: 15; clone size: .; D gene: TRBD2; V gene: TRBV9; J gene: TRBJ2-1; CDR3 protein: CASSELAGGYNEQFF; CDR3 DNA: TGTGCCAGCAGCGAACTAGCGGGAGGCTACAATGAGCAGTTCTTC
CDR3 length: 14; clone size: .; D gene: .; V gene: TRBV4-1; J gene: TRBJ2-7; CDR3 protein: CASSQATFSYEQYF; CDR3 DNA: TGCGCCAGCAGCCAAGCGACTTTCTCCTACGAGCAGTACTTC
CDR3 length: 15; clone size: .; D gene: TRBD1; V gene: TRBV6-6; J gene: TRBJ2-5; CDR3 protein: CASSSTGTGRETQYF; CDR3 DNA: TGTGCCAGCAGCTCAACCGGGACAGGGCGGGAGACCCAGTACTTC
CDR3 length: 15; clone size: .; D gene: TRBD1; V gene: TRBV9; J gene: TRBJ1-5; CDR3 protein: CASSVGGQLNQPQHF; CDR3 DNA: TGTGCCAGCAGCGTAGGGGGACAGCTTAATCAGCCCCAGCATTTT
CDR3 length: 15; clone size: few; D gene: .; V gene: TRBV7-2; J gene: TRBJ2-2; CDR3 protein: CASSLRLGGAGELFF; CDR3 DNA: TGTGCCAGCAGCTTGAGACTAGGAGGGGCCGGGGAGCTGTTTTTT
CDR3 length: 14; clone size: .; D gene: .; V gene: TRBV7-9; J gene: TRBJ2-4; CDR3 protein: CSSSFSGAKNIQYF; CDR3 DNA: TGTTCCAGCAGCTTTTCAGGGGCCAAAAACATTCAGTACTTC
CDR3 length: 14; clone size: few; D gene: .; V gene: TRBV27; J gene: TRBJ2-1; CDR3 protein: CASSLLLTNNEQFF; CDR3 DNA: TGTGCCAGCAGTTTACTTCTGACAAACAATGAGCAGTTCTTC
CDR3 length: 13; clone size: .; D gene: .; V gene: TRBV7-2; J gene: TRBJ2-7; CDR3 protein: CASSSATAYEQYF; CDR3 DNA: TGTGCCAGCAGCTCCGCAACAGCCTACGAGCAGTACTTC
CDR3 length: 16; clone size: .; D gene: .; V gene: TRBV5-6; J gene: TRBJ1-4; CDR3 protein: CASSLALAGRGEKLFF; CDR3 DNA: TGTGCCAGCAGCTTGGCCTTGGCGGGGCGCGGGGAAAAACTGTTTTTT
CDR3 length: 13; clone size: .; D gene: .; V gene: TRBV28; J gene: TRBJ2-5; CDR3 protein: CASSLAGTETQYF; CDR3 DNA: TGTGCCAGCAGTTTAGCGGGTACAGAGACCCAGTACTTC
CDR3 length: 11; clone size: .; D gene: TRBD2; V gene: TRBV27; J gene: TRBJ2-7; CDR3 protein: CVAGDLYEQYF; CDR3 DNA: TGTGTCGCGGGGGATCTCTACGAGCAGTACTTC